These 25 T cell receptor beta chains were all obtained from the same sample, sequenced in a study of T cells in Graves' hyperthyroidism and ophthalmopathy. The investigators amplified TCR beta CDR3 regions from RNA transcripts. The TCR CDR3 first-round RT-PCR relied on the HTBI primer set. In TCRdb, the multiplex PCR reads were re-called with MiXCR into one record per CDR3 protein. The sample records approximately 380,000 distinct CDR3 sequences, about a fifth being singletons. Sequencing was carried out using blood. All receptors come from a woman aged 18-29 years with Graves' hyperthyroidism.

This clonotype was observed many times. J is TRBJ2-5 and V is TRBV12-3 or TRBV12-4; possibly TRBD2 for D (6 bases). V lost 2 bases, J lost 5 bases, and 18 bases lay in between. The CDR3 has 16 residues. CDR3 sequence reads: CASSLNPRGGWETQYF. The CDR3, as DNA: TGTGCCAGCAGTTTAAATCCCAGAGGAGGGTGGGAGACCCAGTACTTC.

This clonotype came up many times. The chain has TRBV28 and TRBJ2-5; D is possibly TRBD2 (5 bases). CDR1 is MDHEN, CDR2 SYDVKM, per germline. This CDR3 comprises 13 residues. Deletions cut 8 bases from V and 1 base from J, with 11 bases between. CDR3 nucleotide sequence: TGTGCCAGCCAAGGACTGGGCCAAGAGACCCAGTACTTC. Its translation: CASQGLGQETQYF.

This clonotype came up many times. At one end the junction does not follow the germline gene, possibly because of a read error. The gene calls are TRBV24-1 and TRBJ2-7; D may be TRBD2 (7 bases). Germline loops: CDR1 KGHDR, CDR2 SFDVKD. The CDR3 has 14 amino acids. CDR3 protein: CATSDLRGGYQQYF. DNA for the CDR3: TGTGCCACCAGTGATTTGAGGGGGGGCTACCAGCAGTACTTC.

The sample holds many counts of this clonotype. The chain is built from TRBV12-3 or TRBV12-4 and TRBJ2-2; unclear D gene. There are 14 residues in the CDR3. V lost 6 bases and J lost 6, with 14 bases in between. The CDR3, as DNA: TGTGCCAGCAGAAGGGATTCGCTGGCCGGGGAGCTGTTTTTT. Protein sequence: CASRRDSLAGELFF.

This clonotype was seen repeatedly, ten times or more. The J gene is TRBJ2-7, the V gene TRBV28; a possible D gene is TRBD1 (5 bases). The germline CDR1 and CDR2 sequences are MDHEN and SYDVKM. V shed 7 bases and J shed 3 bases, with 13 bases lying between them. The CDR3 has 13 residues. The CDR3 DNA reads as TGTGCCAGCACCAATCAGGGTTTCTACGAGCAGTACTTC. Translated, it gives CASTNQGFYEQYF.

The chain uses TRBV11-1 and TRBJ2-4; a weak D match, TRBD1 (6 bases). Between the trimmed V and J ends, which lost 2 bases and 8 bases, there was a span of 16 bases. Germline loops: CDR1 SGHAT, CDR2 FQDESV (reference sequence). The CDR3 consists of 15 residues. The CDR3 sequence: CASSLTRAGDDIQYF. CDR3 DNA sequence: TGTGCCAGCAGCTTAACGAGGGCAGGGGACGACATTCAGTACTTC. Filled out from reference TRBV11-1 and TRBJ2-4, the complete variable domain reads EAEVAQSPRYKITEKSQAVAFWCDPISGHATLYWYRQILGQGPELLVQFQDESVVDDSQLPKDRFSAERLKGVDSTLKIQPAELGDSAMYLCASSLTRAGDDIQYFGAGTRLSVL.

The gene calls are TRBV2 and TRBJ1-2; no definite D call. Per the germline V gene, CDR1 is SNHLY and CDR2 is FYNNEI. The CDR3 contains 15 residues. Trimming cost V 2 bases and J 6 bases, with 16 bases left between them. The CDR3 here is CASSELIEGRNGYTF. As DNA, the CDR3 is TGTGCCAGCAGTGAACTGATCGAGGGCAGGAATGGCTACACCTTC.

This clonotype occurred many times. The CDR3 DNA is TGTGCCTGGAGAGGGACTGGGGCAGGGGACAATCAGCCCCAGCATTTT. Protein sequence: CAWRGTGAGDNQPQHF. The rearrangement uses TRBV30 and TRBJ1-5, with D perhaps TRBD1 (6 bases). The V gene lost 3 bases and the J gene lost 3 bases, with 18 bases spanning the gap. Germline V gene lookup returns CDR1 GTSNPN and CDR2 SVGIG (reference sequence). There are 16 residues in the CDR3.

This clonotype was observed many times. The chain is built from TRBV6-2 or TRBV6-3 and TRBJ2-7; TRBD1 matches 9 bases. CDR1 MNHEY and CDR2 SVGEGT come from the germline V gene. Losses at the gene ends were 0 bases for V and 11 bases for J; bases not matched to a gene: 14. The CDR3 is 16 amino acids. In DNA, the CDR3 is TGTGCCAGCAGTTACTCGAAGTTGGTGGAGACAGGGGGGAAGTACTTC. The encoded protein is CASSYSKLVETGGKYF.

This clonotype was recorded at least ten times. This chain links TRBV7-9 with TRBJ2-7, with TRBD1 matching 10 bases. Germline loops: CDR1 SEHNR, CDR2 FQNEAQ (reference sequence). This CDR3 is 15 amino acids long. Trimming at V came to 6 bases and at J to 3 bases, leaving 8 bases not matched to a gene. As DNA, the CDR3 is TGTGCCAGCAGGGGGACAGGGGTCCTATTCTACGAGCAGTACTTC. It encodes CASRGTGVLFYEQYF.

In the case of this clonotype: A much larger clone differs from this one at a single base, so this may be a read error. The gene calls are TRBV29-1 and TRBJ1-1; no definite D call. The CDR3 consists of 13 residues. Germline V lookup: CDR1 SQVTM, CDR2 ANQGSEA. The CDR3 reads CSGESSPNTVAFF. In nucleotides, the CDR3 is TGCAGCGGGGAGAGTTCTCCAAACACTGTAGCTTTCTTT.

The V and J genes are TRBV30 and TRBJ1-1, with D unclear. Per the germline V gene, CDR1 is GTSNPN and CDR2 is SVGIG (reference sequence). The CDR3 spans 13 residues. The germline V and J ends were trimmed by 8 bases and 0 bases, with 13 bases remaining between them. CDR3 sequence (DNA): TGTGCCAGTGACGGTATGATGAACACTGAAGCTTTCTTT. Protein: CASDGMMNTEAFF.

This clonotype has at least ten counts. This sequence joins TRBV6-1 and TRBJ1-1; D may be TRBD1 (5 bases). Germline loops: CDR1 MNHNS, CDR2 SASEGT. The CDR3 is 16 residues long. V lost 6 bases and J lost 1, with 18 bases in between. This CDR3 reads CASSLQTGTANTEAFF. The CDR3 nucleotides read TGTGCCAGCAGCCTGCAGACCGGGACGGCGAACACTGAAGCTTTCTTT.

At least ten counts were recorded for this clonotype. The V call is TRBV9, the J call TRBJ1-1; D remains ambiguous. CDR1 and CDR2 from the germline V gene are SGDLS and YYNGEE. The CDR3 is 12 residues long. Trimming took 0 bases from V and 1 from J, leaving 1 base between them. The CDR3 reads CASSVANTEAFF. CDR3 sequence (DNA): TGTGCCAGCAGCGTAGCGAACACTGAAGCTTTCTTT.

This clonotype occurred a few times. This rearrangement joins TRBV7-2 to TRBJ2-5; tentative D call: TRBD2 (7 bases). V was trimmed by 5 bases and J by 1 base, leaving 17 bases between them. The V gene's germline CDR1 is SGHTA and CDR2 FQGNSA. This CDR3 has 16 residues. The CDR3 is CASSPLGGPLQETQYF. The CDR3 DNA is TGTGCCAGCAGCCCCCTGGGGGGGCCCCTCCAAGAGACCCAGTACTTC.

The chain joins TRBV28 to TRBJ1-5; 7 nucleotides align to TRBD1. The CDR3 is made up of 16 amino acids. CDR1 is MDHEN, CDR2 SYDVKM, per germline. With V trimmed by 1 base and J by 6 bases, 9 bases remained unmatched. CDR3 loop: CASSLSSGQRGQPQHF. DNA for the CDR3: TGTGCCAGCAGTTTATCCTCGGGACAGAGGGGTCAGCCCCAGCATTTT.

The genes are TRBV18 and TRBJ1-1; unclear D gene. This CDR3 comprises 15 residues. Trimming took off 5 bases at V and 0 bases at J, with 13 bases between the two ends. The germline CDR1 and CDR2 sequences are KGHSH and LQKENI. CDR3 DNA: TGTGCCAGCTCATCATCCAACGGACTGAACACTGAAGCTTTCTTT. Protein product: CASSSSNGLNTEAFF.

As to this clonotype: A much larger clone sits a single nucleotide away, making a read error possible. The chain has TRBV20-1 and TRBJ1-5; tentative D call: TRBD1 (5 bases). CDR1 is DFQATT and CDR2 is SNEGSKA in the germline V gene (reference sequence). This CDR3 comprises 12 residues. Deletions cut 4 bases from V and 7 bases from J, with 11 bases between. The CDR3 DNA follows: TGCAGTGCTATCTACCAGGGACAGCCCCAGCATTTT. Amino acids: CSAIYQGQPQHF.

This clonotype appeared many times. The chain has TRBV6-4 and TRBJ2-2; 12 bases are shared with TRBD2. Germline V gene sequence: CDR1 MRHNA, CDR2 SNTAGT. J was trimmed by 6 bases and V by 4 bases; bases with no gene match: 3. This CDR3 spans 15 amino acids. In DNA, the CDR3 is TGTGCCAGCAGTGCTAGCGGGGGGGCCGCCGGGGAGCTGTTTTTT. Protein sequence: CASSASGGAAGELFF.

Comments on this clonotype: A single base separates this from a much larger clone, so it may be a read error. The CDR3 spells CACYLGKPYDQYF. DNA of the CDR3: TGTGCCTGCTACCTCGGGAAGCCCTACGATCAGTACTTC. V usage is TRBV28 and J usage is TRBJ2-7; possibly TRBD2 for D (5 bases). Germline V gene data show CDR1 as MDHEN and CDR2 as SYDVKM. This CDR3 spans 13 amino acids.

Regarding this clonotype: This could be a read error, since a much larger clone is one nucleotide away. The rearrangement links TRBV20-1 to TRBJ2-2; 13 bases align to TRBD2. Germline V lookup: CDR1 DFQATT, CDR2 SNEGSKA (reference sequence). With 2 bases clipped from V and 7 bases from J, the junction kept 7 bases outside the gene matches. The CDR3 has 16 amino acids. CDR3 sequence (DNA): TGCAGTGCTAGACAGGGACTAGCGGGGAGGGACGGGGAGCTGTTTTTT. Translating gives CSARQGLAGRDGELFF.

This clonotype was counted ten times or more. J is TRBJ1-1 and V is TRBV5-1; D is unresolved. The CDR3 length is 14 residues. V dropped 4 bases and J dropped 1 base, with 11 bases sitting between them. Germline lookup yields CDR1 SGHRS and CDR2 YFSETQ. Here the CDR3 reads CASSLGLTNTEAFF. The CDR3 DNA follows: TGCGCCAGCAGCCTAGGACTGACGAACACTGAAGCTTTCTTT.

This sequence joins TRBV11-1 and TRBJ1-2, with TRBD1 as a possible D gene (6 bases). V gave up 5 bases and J gave up 5 bases, with 21 bases separating them. CDR1 and CDR2 (germline): SGHAT, FQDESV (reference sequence). The CDR3 length is 16 residues. Here the CDR3 DNA reads TGTGCCAGCAGCCCCCAGGGGTGGACACCCAGTTATGGCTACACCTTC. This sequence encodes CASSPQGWTPSYGYTF.

The J gene is TRBJ2-7, the V gene TRBV12-5, with D unclear. The CDR3 sequence is 15 residues long. Trimming removed 1 base from V and 4 bases from J, with 14 bases in between. Germline CDR1 LGHNT, CDR2 FRNRAP. CDR3: CASGLGKGLNYEQYF. The CDR3 DNA sequence: TGTGCTAGTGGTTTGGGTAAGGGATTGAATTACGAGCAGTACTTC.

This clonotype was detected ten times or more. The chain employs TRBV6-1 and TRBJ1-5; possible D gene TRBD1, 5 bases. The CDR3 loop spans 12 amino acids. V lost 8 bases, J lost 6 bases, and 11 bases lay in between. Germline CDR1 is MNHNS and CDR2 is SASEGT. CDR3 coding DNA: TGTGCCAGCCTCAGTGGGGGTCAGCCCCAGCATTTT. It yields the protein CASLSGGQPQHF.